The clone carrying this TCR beta chain was observed many times. This sample stems from a study of early T cells in non-severe SARS-CoV-2 infection. Study-level information: Chains were unpaired, as sequencing was done on bulk RNA from unsorted whole blood.

Each cDNA molecule carried a unique molecular identifier. TCRdb independently ran MiXCR on the 5' RACE reads; one entry per CDR3 protein. This sample has over 20,000 distinct CDR3 sequences, with about 4.9% found just once. The receptor was isolated from an adult who was a healthcare worker with PCR-confirmed SARS-CoV-2 infection or an uninfected control (not recorded which). Sample: whole blood.

The CDR3 DNA reads TGTGCCAGCAGCCGTGTAGCGGGAGTCCCCGGGGAGCTGTTTTTT. Amino acid sequence: CASSRVAGVPGELFF. This chain uses TRBV6-2 or TRBV6-3 with TRBJ2-2; 9 nucleotides agree with TRBD2. After removal of 6 bases from V and 6 bases from J, the junction contained 8 bases not matched to a gene. Looked up from germline, CDR1 is MNHEY and CDR2 is SVGEGT. This CDR3 spans 15 amino acids.